This entry concerns a single TCR beta chain. These data are taken from a study of CD8+CD57+ T cells in acquired aplastic anemia. Looked up from germline, CDR1 is SGHTA and CDR2 is FQGNSA. This CDR3 spans 13 amino acids. V dropped 5 bases and J dropped 5 bases, with 12 bases sitting between them. Both TCR beta VDJ combination and CDR3 sequence profiling were carried out. Genomic DNA was the template for this profiling. A single record per CDR3 protein comes from TCRdb applying MiXCR to the reads. Seen here are some 82,000 distinct CDR3 sequences, over 35% observed once, and the top ten hold roughly 70%.

The V gene is TRBV7-2, the J gene TRBJ1-2; possibly TRBD1 for D (6 bases). The clonotype originates from a human donor in good health, serving as a control. Source material: sorted CD4+, CD8+, or CD8+CD57+ T cells (not recorded which) from PBMCs. CDR3 nucleotides: TGTGCCAGCAGCCTCAGGACAGAGTATGGCTACACCTTC. It yields the protein CASSLRTEYGYTF.